This T cell receptor (beta chain) was obtained from a study of blood T cells in healthy people across ages. Study-wide findings and caveats: Naive CD4+ cells and diversity were both higher in long-lived donors than in aged donors.

CDR1 is LNHDA, CDR2 SQIVND, per germline (reference sequence). The CDR3 length is 14 residues. V gave up 3 bases and J gave up 6 bases; unmatched junction bases: 7. Through a sample-barcoded 5' primer and a J-beta primer mix, a second PCR was run for about 7 to 12 cycles. Each sample provided no less than 2.5 million CDR3-containing paired-end reads. TCRdb used MiXCR to reprocess the 5' RACE reads, holding one entry per CDR3 protein. The data show 1,500,000 or so distinct CDR3 sequences, approximately 59% seen once. On this clonotype itself: Its antigen remains unknown.

The chain combines TRBV19 with TRBJ1-1, with 7 bases fitting TRBD1. The clonotype originates from a man aged 18-30 years in good health. Sequenced sample: blood. For the CDR3, the DNA is TGTGCCAGTAGTATTTCCGACAGGGCCCCTGAAGCTTTCTTT. It specifies CASSISDRAPEAFF.